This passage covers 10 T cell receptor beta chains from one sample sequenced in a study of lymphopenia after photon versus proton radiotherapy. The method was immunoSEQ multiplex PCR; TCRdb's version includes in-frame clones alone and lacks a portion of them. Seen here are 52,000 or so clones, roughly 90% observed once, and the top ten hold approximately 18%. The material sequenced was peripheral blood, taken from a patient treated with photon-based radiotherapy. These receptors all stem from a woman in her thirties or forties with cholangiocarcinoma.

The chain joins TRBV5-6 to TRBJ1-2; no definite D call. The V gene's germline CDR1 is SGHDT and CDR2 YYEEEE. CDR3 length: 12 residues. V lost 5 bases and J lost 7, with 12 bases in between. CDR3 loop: CASSYSGSGYTF. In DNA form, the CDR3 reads TGTGCCAGCAGTTACTCGGGCTCTGGCTACACCTTC.

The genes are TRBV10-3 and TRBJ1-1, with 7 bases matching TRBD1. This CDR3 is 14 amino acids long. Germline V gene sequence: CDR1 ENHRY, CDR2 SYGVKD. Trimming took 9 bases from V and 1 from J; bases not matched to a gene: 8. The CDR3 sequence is CAIGGTDPNTEAFF. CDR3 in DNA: TGTGCCATTGGTGGGACAGACCCGAACACTGAAGCTTTCTTT.

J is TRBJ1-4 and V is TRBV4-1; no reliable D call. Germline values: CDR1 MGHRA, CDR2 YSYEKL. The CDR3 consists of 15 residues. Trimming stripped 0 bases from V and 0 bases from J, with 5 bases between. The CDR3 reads CASSQEAATNEKLFF. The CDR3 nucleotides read TGCGCCAGCAGCCAAGAAGCCGCAACTAATGAAAAACTGTTTTTT.

CDR3 sequence reads: CASSLYPGQAYF. CDR3 in DNA: TGTGCCAGCAGCTTGTATCCGGGACAGGCGTATTTT. The rearrangement uses TRBV5-6 and TRBJ1-3, with 8 bases fitting TRBD1. The junction had 7 bases not matched to a gene; V was cut back by 1 base and J by 16 bases. In germline, CDR1 is SGHDT, CDR2 YYEEEE. CDR3 length: 12 residues.

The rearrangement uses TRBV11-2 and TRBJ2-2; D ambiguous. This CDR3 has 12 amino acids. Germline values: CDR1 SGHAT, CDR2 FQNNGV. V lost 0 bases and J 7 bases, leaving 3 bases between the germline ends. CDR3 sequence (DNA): TGTGCCAGCAGCTTAGATGTCGGGGAGCTGTTTTTT. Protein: CASSLDVGELFF.

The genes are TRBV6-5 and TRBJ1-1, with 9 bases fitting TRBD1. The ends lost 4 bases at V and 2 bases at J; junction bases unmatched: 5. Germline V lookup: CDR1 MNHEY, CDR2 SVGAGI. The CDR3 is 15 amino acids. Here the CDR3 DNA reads TGTGCCAGCAGTTGGGGCACAGGGGGCAACACTGAAGCTTTCTTT. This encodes CASSWGTGGNTEAFF.

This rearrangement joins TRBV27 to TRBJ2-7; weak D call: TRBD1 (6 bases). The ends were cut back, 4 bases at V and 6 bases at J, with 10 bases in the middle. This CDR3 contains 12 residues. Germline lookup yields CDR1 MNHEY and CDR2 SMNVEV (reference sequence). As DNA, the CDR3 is TGTGCCAGCAGTTCCATACAGGGCGAGCAGTACTTC. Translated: CASSSIQGEQYF.

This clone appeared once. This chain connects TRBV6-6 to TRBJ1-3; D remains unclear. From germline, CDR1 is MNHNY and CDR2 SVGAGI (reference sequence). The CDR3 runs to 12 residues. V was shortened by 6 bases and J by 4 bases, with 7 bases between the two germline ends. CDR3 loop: CASRLDGNTIYF. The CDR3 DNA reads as TGTGCCAGCAGACTCGACGGAAACACCATATATTTT.

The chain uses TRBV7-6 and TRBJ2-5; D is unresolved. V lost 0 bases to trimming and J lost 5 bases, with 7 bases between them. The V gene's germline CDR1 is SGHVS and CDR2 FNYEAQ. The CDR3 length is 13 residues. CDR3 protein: CASSLAQGETQYF. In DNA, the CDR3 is TGTGCCAGCAGCTTAGCGCAAGGGGAGACCCAGTACTTC.

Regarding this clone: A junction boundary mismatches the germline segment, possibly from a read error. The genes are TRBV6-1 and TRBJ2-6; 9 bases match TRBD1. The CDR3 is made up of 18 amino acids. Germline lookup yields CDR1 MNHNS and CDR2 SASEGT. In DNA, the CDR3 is TGTGCCAGCAGTAAAGCCGGGACAGGGACCACTGGGGCCAACGTCCTGACTTTC. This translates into CASSKAGTGTTGANVLTF.